The present TCR beta chain was sequenced within a study of control samples from healthy donors and cancer patients. Trimming pared 0 bases from V and 0 bases from J, leaving 5 bases between. Germline V gene lookup returns CDR1 LGHNA and CDR2 YNFKEQ. The CDR3 runs to 14 residues. Only one count was recorded for this clone. TCRdb keeps only in-frame clones here, not all; method: immunoSEQ multiplex PCR. The sample records approximately 170,000 clones, more than 90% being singletons. This rearrangement joins TRBV4-2 to TRBJ1-1; D unclear. The TCR comes from a man younger than 45 in good health. Sequences were obtained from blood. The CDR3: CASSQDSMNTEAFF. The DNA of the CDR3 is TGTGCCAGCAGCCAAGACAGCATGAACACTGAAGCTTTCTTT.